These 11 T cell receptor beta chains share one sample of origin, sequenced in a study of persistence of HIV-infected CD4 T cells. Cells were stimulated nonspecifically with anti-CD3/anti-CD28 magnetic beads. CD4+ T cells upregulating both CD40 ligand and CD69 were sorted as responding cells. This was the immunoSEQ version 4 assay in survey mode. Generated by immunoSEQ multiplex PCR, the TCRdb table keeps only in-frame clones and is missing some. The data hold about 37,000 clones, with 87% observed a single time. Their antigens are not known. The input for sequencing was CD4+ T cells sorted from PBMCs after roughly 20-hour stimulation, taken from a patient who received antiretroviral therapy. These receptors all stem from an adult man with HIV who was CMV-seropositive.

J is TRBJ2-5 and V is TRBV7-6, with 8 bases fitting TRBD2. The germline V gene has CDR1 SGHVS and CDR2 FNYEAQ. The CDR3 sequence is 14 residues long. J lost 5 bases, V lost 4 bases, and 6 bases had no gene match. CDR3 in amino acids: CASSSLAGGETQYF. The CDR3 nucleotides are TGTGCCAGCAGCTCCCTAGCGGGTGGGGAGACCCAGTACTTC.

The CDR3, as DNA: TGTGCCAGCAGTGTCAACAGGGAGATTAGCACAGATACGCAGTATTTT. Translated, it gives CASSVNREISTDTQYF. The chain employs TRBV2 and TRBJ2-3, with D possibly matching TRBD1 (6 bases). V dropped 4 bases and J dropped 0 bases, with 14 bases sitting between them. CDR1 SNHLY and CDR2 FYNNEI come from the germline V gene. The CDR3 covers 16 residues.

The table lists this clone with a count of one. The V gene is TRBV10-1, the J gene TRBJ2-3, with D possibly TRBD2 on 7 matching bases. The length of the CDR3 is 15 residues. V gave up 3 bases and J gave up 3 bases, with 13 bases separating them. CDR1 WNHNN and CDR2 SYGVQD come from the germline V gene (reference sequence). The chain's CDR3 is CASSDGGRGTDTQYF. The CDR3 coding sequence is TGCGCCAGCAGTGACGGGGGGCGAGGGACAGATACGCAGTATTTT.

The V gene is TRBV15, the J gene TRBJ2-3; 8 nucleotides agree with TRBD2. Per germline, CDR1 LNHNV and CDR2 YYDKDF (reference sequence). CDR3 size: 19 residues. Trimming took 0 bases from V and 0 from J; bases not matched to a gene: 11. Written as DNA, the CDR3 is TGTGCCACCAGCAGAGATCAGTACGGGGGGGCCCTTAGCACAGATACGCAGTATTTT. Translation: CATSRDQYGGALSTDTQYF.

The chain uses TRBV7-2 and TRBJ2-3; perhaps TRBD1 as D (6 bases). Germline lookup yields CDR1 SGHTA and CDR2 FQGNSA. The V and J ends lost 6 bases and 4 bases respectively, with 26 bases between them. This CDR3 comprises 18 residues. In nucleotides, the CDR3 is TGTGCCAGCAGATTTAGCAGGGGCGGGCTAGGAGGCGCAGATACGCAGTATTTT. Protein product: CASRFSRGGLGGADTQYF.

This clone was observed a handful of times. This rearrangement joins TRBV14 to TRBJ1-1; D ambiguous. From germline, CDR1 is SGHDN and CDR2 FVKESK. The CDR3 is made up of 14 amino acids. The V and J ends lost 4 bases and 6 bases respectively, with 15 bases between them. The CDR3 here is CASSPPSRTAEAFF. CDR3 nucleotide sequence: TGTGCCAGCAGCCCGCCAAGCAGAACCGCTGAAGCTTTCTTT.

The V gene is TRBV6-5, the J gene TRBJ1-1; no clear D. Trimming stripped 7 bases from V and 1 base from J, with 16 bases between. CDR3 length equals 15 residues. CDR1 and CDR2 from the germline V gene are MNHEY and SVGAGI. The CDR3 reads CASTSNGVTNTEAFF. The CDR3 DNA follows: TGTGCCAGCACCTCCAACGGGGTTACGAACACTGAAGCTTTCTTT.

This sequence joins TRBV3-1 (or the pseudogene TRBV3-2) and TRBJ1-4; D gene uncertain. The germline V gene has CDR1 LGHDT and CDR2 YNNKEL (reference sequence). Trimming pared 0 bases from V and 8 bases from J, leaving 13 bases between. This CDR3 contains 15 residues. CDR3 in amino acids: CASSQDDVVSEKLFF. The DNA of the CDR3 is TGTGCCAGCAGCCAAGATGACGTAGTGTCCGAAAAACTGTTTTTT.

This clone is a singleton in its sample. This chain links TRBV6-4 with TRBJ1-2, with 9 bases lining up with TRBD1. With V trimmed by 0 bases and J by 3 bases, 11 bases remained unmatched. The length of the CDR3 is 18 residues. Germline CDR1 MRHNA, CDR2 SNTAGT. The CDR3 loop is CASSDSYGGQGKDYGYTF. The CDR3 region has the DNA TGTGCCAGCAGTGACTCGTATGGGGGACAGGGAAAGGACTATGGCTACACCTTC.

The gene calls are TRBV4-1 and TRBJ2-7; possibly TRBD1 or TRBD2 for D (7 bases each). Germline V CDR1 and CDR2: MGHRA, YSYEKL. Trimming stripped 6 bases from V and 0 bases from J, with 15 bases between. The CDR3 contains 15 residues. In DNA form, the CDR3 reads TGCGCCAGCAGACGGGGGGACAGATCCTCCTACGAGCAGTACTTC. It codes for CASRRGDRSSYEQYF.

The CDR3 loop is CASSQDRGESQETQYF. In DNA form, the CDR3 reads TGTGCCAGCAGCCAAGATCGGGGAGAATCGCAAGAGACCCAGTACTTC. The J gene is TRBJ2-5, the V gene TRBV4-2, with a weak D call TRBD2 (5 bases). The CDR3 spans 16 residues. CDR1 is LGHNA and CDR2 is YNFKEQ in the germline V gene. Between the trimmed V and J ends, which lost 0 bases and 2 bases, there was a span of 13 bases.